This record concerns one T cell receptor beta chain sequence. Antigen: not known. A much larger clonotype is one base distant, so this may be a read error. The data originate from a study of immune heterogeneity within non-small cell lung tumors. Study-level results: Local tumor mutational burden showed a correlation with local T-cell clonality that was moderate but significant (R around 0.3). Tumor sites in a patient shared identical dominant CDR3 beta clonotypes and also carried site-unique high-frequency clones.

TCRs were amplified from 600 ng gDNA of bulk tumor per sample. Several biopsies were collected from each primary tumor during surgery. They were spaced as far apart as possible within the tumor mass. Each patient presented with untreated, newly diagnosed non-small cell lung cancer and received curative surgery. For the TCR beta CDR3, multiplex PCR with 32 V and 13 J primers performed the amplification. TCRdb redid the calling of the multiplex PCR reads with MiXCR, one entry per CDR3 protein. Of 15,000 to 20,000 distinct CDR3 sequences listed, 25% to 35% are singletons. The receptor comes from a man between 35 and 55 years old with non-small cell lung cancer. The sample comprised lung tumor tissue.

CDR3 nucleotides: TGTGCCAGAAGCTTAGTCACAGGGCTGAGCACCTACGAGCAGTACTTC. It is translated as CARSLVTGLSTYEQYF. The chain is built from TRBV11-2 and TRBJ2-7; D possibly corresponds to TRBD1 (6 bases). This CDR3 region has 16 residues. In germline, CDR1 is SGHAT, CDR2 FQNNGV.